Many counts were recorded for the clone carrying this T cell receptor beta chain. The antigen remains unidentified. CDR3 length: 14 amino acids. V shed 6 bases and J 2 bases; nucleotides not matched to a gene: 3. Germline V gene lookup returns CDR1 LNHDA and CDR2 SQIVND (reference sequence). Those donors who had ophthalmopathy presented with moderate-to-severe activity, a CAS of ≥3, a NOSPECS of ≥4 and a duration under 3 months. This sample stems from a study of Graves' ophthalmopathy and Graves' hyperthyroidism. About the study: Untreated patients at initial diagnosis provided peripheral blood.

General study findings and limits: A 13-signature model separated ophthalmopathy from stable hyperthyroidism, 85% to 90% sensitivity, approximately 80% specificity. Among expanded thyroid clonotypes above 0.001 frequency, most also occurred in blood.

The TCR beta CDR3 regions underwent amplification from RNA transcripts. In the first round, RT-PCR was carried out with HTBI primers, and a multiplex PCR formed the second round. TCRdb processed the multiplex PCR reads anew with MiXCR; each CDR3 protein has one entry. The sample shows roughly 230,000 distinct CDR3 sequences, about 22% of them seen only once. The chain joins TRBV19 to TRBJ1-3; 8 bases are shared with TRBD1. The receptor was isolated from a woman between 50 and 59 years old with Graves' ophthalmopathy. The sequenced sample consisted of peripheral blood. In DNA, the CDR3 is TGTGCCAGTAGCCCAGGGGGCCCTGGAAACACCATATATTTT. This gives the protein CASSPGGPGNTIYF.